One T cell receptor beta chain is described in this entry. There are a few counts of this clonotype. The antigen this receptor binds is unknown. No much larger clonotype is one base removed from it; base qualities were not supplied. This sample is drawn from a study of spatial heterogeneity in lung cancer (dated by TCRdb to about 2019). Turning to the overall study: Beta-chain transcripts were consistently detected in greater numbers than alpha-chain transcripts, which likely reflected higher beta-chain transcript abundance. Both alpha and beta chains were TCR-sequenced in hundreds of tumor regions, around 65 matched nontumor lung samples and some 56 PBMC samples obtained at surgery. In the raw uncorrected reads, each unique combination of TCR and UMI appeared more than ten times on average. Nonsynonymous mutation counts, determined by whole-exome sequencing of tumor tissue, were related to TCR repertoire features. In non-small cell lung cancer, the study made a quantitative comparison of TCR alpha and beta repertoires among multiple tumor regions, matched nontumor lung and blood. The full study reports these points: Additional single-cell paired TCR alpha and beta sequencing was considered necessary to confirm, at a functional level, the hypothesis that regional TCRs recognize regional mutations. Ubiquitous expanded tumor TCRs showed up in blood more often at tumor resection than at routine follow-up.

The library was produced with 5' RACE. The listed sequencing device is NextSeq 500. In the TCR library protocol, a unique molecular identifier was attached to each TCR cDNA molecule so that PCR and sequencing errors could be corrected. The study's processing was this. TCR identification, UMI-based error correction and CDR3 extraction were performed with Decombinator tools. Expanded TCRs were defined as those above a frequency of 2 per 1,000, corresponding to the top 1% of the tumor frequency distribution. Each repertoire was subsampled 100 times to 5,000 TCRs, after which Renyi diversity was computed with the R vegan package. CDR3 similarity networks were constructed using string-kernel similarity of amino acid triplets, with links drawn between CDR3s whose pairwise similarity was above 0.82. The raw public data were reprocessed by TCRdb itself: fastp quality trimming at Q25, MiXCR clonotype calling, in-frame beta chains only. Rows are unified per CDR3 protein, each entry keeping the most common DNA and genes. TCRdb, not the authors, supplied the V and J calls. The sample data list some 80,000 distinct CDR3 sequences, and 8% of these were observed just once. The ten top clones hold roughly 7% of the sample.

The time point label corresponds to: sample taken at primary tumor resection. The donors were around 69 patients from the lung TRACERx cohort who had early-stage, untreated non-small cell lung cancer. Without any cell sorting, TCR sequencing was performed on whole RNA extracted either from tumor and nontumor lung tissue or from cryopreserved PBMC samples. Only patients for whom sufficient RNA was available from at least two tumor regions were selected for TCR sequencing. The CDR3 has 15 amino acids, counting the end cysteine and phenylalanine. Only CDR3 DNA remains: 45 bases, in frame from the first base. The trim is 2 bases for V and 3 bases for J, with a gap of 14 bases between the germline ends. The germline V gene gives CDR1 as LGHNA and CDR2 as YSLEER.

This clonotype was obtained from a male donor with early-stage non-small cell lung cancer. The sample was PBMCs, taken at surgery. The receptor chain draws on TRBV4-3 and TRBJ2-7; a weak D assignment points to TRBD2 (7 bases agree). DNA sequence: TGCGCCAGCAGCCAACAAGGGGGGAGGGACTACGAGCAGTACTTC. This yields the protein CASSQQGGRDYEQYF.